A selection of T cell receptor beta chains follows, all from one sample in a study of blood T cell repertoires in COVID-19. Produced via immunoSEQ multiplex PCR; TCRdb's table is partial and in-frame only. The sample has 150,000 to 200,000 clones; around 85% are singletons. The source material was peripheral blood. Receptors were obtained from a woman at least 80 years old with COVID-19, enrolled during active disease. Both conserved end residues are part of each CDR3. Fields, in order: D gene, CDR3 length, clone size, V gene, J gene, CDR3 protein, CDR3 DNA. D genes are given only for firm matches. The size entry is marked missing in some rows and otherwise reads once, few, many or a size class.

>TRBD1|13|NA|TRBV28|TRBJ1-6
CAISDRVDSPLHF
TGTGCCATCTCGGACAGGGTTGATTCACCCCTCCACTTT
>NA|14|NA|TRBV5-4|TRBJ2-1
CASSPGLSYNEQFF
TGTGCCAGCAGCCCCGGACTGAGTTACAATGAGCAGTTCTTC
>TRBD1|15|NA|TRBV6-5|TRBJ1-2
CASRRPGQGVVGYTF
TGTGCCAGCAGGAGACCGGGACAGGGGGTGGTTGGCTACACCTTC
>NA|13|once|TRBV6-5|TRBJ1-2
CASSQRQGSGYTF
TGTGCCAGCAGCCAACGGCAGGGGAGTGGCTACACCTTC
>NA|13|NA|TRBV7-3|TRBJ2-7
CASSLRQGSEQYF
TGTGCCAGCAGCTTACGTCAGGGTAGCGAGCAGTACTTC
>TRBD2|13|few|TRBV7-3|TRBJ2-3
CASSSSGKDTQYF
TGTGCCAGCAGCTCCAGCGGGAAGGATACGCAGTATTTT
>TRBD2|16|NA|TRBV4-2|TRBJ2-3
CASSQGLAGGTDTQYF
TGTGCCAGCAGCCAAGGACTAGCGGGCGGCACAGATACGCAGTATTTT
>NA|14|NA|TRBV2|TRBJ1-5
CASSERAGDQPQHF
TGTGCCAGCAGTGAACGGGCAGGGGATCAGCCCCAGCATTTT
>TRBD1|15|NA|TRBV19|TRBJ2-7
CASSIGWDRLYEQYF
TGTGCCAGTAGTATAGGTTGGGACAGACTATACGAGCAGTACTTC
>TRBD1|14|NA|TRBV5-1|TRBJ2-3
CASSPNRGPDTQYF
TGCGCCAGCAGCCCCAACAGGGGCCCAGATACGCAGTATTTT
>NA|13|once|TRBV4-1|TRBJ1-1
CASSQGRNTEAFF
TGCGCCAGCAGCCAAGGGAGGAACACTGAAGCTTTCTTT
>NA|15|NA|TRBV10-1|TRBJ2-3
CASSKRPGGTDTQYF
TGCGCCAGCAGTAAGCGGCCGGGGGGCACAGATACGCAGTATTTT
>TRBD1|13|few|TRBV27|TRBJ2-2
CASRGQGAGELFF
TGTGCCAGCAGGGGACAGGGGGCCGGGGAGCTGTTTTTT
>NA|15|NA|TRBV6-5|TRBJ2-2
CASTAGPHGTGELFF
TGTGCCAGCACCGCAGGCCCACATGGCACCGGGGAGCTGTTTTTT
>NA|14|NA|TRBV19|TRBJ1-5
CASSIGREGQPQHF
TGTGCCAGTAGTATAGGCAGGGAAGGTCAGCCCCAGCATTTT
>NA|13|NA|TRBV9|TRBJ2-1
CASSLHQEAGQFF
TGTGCCAGCAGCCTCCACCAGGAAGCGGGGCAGTTCTTC
>NA|14|NA|TRBV29-1|TRBJ2-1
CSVAGGITSNEQFF
TGCAGCGTTGCGGGCGGGATAACGTCCAATGAGCAGTTCTTC
>TRBD1|15|NA|TRBV5-1|TRBJ2-7
CASSLNTGGINEQYF
TGCGCCAGCAGCTTGAACACAGGGGGCATCAACGAGCAGTACTTC
>TRBD1|12|NA|TRBV4-1|TRBJ2-1
CASRSYRGEQFF
TGCGCCAGCAGGTCCTACAGGGGGGAGCAGTTCTTC
>NA|13|NA|TRBV15|TRBJ1-6
CATGREGNSPLHF
TGTGCCACCGGAAGGGAGGGTAATTCACCCCTCCACTTT
>NA|14|NA|TRBV11-2|TRBJ1-1
CASSRQLMNTEAFF
TGTGCCAGCAGCCGACAGCTCATGAACACTGAAGCTTTCTTT
>TRBD2|16|NA|TRBV18|TRBJ2-1
CASSPGWTSGYNEQFF
TGTGCCAGCTCACCTGGTTGGACTAGCGGCTACAATGAGCAGTTCTTC
>NA|16|once|TRBV11-2|TRBJ2-2
CASSPPQQVNTGELFF
TGTGCCAGCAGCCCCCCTCAACAGGTGAACACCGGGGAGCTGTTTTTT
>TRBD1|14|NA|TRBV19|TRBJ1-2
CASSGGTANYGYTF
TGTGCCAGTAGCGGTGGGACAGCTAACTATGGCTACACCTTC
>TRBD1|15|NA|TRBV4-1|TRBJ2-7
CASSRGTGGSYEQYF
TGCGCCAGCAGCCGCGGGACAGGGGGCTCCTACGAGCAGTACTTC
>TRBD1|13|NA|TRBV12-3/TRBV12-4|TRBJ1-5
CASRGQAGQPQHF
TGTGCCAGCAGGGGACAGGCGGGGCAGCCCCAGCATTTT
>NA|11|NA|TRBV20-1|TRBJ2-1
CSGTHGDEQFF
TGCAGTGGGACACACGGCGATGAGCAGTTCTTC
>TRBD1|14|NA|TRBV6-5|TRBJ1-4
CASSPGTGREKLFF
TGTGCCAGCAGCCCCGGGACAGGTAGAGAAAAACTGTTTTTT